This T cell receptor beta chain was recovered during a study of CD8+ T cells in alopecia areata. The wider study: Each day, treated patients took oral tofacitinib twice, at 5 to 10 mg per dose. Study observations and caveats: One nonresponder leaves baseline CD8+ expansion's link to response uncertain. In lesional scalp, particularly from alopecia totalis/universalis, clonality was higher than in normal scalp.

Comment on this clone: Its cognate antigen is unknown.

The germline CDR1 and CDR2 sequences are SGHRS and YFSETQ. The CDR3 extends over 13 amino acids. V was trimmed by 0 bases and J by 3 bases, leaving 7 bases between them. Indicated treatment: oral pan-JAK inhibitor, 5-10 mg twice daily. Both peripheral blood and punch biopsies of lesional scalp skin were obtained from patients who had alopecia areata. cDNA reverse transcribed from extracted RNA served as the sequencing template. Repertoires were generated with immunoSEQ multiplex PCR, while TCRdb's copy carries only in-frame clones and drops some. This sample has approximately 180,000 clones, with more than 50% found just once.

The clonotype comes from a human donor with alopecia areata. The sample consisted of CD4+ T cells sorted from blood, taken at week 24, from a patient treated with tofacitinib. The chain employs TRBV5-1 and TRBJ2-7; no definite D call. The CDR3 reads CASSLDLNYEQYF. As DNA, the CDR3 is TGCGCCAGCAGCTTGGACTTGAACTACGAGCAGTACTTC.